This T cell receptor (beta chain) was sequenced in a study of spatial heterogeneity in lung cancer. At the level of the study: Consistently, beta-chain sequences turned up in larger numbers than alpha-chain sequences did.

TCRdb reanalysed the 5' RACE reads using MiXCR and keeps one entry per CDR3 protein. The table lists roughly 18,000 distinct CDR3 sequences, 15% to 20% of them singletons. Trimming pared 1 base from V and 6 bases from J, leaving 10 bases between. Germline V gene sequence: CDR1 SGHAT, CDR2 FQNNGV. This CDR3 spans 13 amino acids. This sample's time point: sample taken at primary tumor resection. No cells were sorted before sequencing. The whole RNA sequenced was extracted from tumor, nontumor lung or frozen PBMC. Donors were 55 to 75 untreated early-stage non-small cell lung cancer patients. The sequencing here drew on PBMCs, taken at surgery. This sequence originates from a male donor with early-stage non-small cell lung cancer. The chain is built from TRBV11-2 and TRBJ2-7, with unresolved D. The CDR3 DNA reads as TGTGCCAGCAGCTTAGTTCGCCCGGGCGAGCAGTACTTC. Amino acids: CASSLVRPGEQYF.